A selection of T cell receptor beta chains follows, all from one sample in a study of cytomegalovirus exposure and HLA in healthy donors. Sequencing was performed with immunoSEQ multiplex PCR; in TCRdb, only in-frame clones are kept and a portion is missing. This table has over 95,000 clones, about 61% appearing once. The specimen was PBMCs. The origin of the receptors is a man aged 18-30 years in good health and CMV-seropositive. Both conserved end residues are part of each CDR3. The D gene is left open where the match is weak. A clone size is listed for some rows: how often the clone was seen (once, few, many), or a class if it is expanded.

>TRBD1|TRBJ2-6|TRBV10-1|once
TGCGCCAGCAGTGCGAACACGGGACAGCACTCTGGGGCCAACGTCCTGACTTTC
CASSANTGQHSGANVLTF
>-|TRBJ2-1|TRBV6-1|-
TGTGCCAGCGTTTGGGCTCCCTCCTACAATGAGCAGTTCTTC
CASVWAPSYNEQFF
>-|TRBJ1-1|TRBV19|-
TGTGCCAGTAGTATAGATCGACGACAGAACACTGAAGCTTTCTTT
CASSIDRRQNTEAFF
>TRBD2|TRBJ2-7|TRBV6-5|-
TGTGCCAGCAGAATAGCGGGGCCTACCTACGAGCAGTACTTC
CASRIAGPTYEQYF
>TRBD2|TRBJ2-1|TRBV15|-
TGTGCCACCAGCAGAGATGTTGTGACTAGCGGCTCCTACAATGAGCAGTTCTTC
CATSRDVVTSGSYNEQFF
>TRBD1|TRBJ1-4|TRBV28|-
TGTGCCAGCAGTCCACACGGTAGGGGGCGCGAAGAAAAACTGTTTTTT
CASSPHGRGREEKLFF
>TRBD2|TRBJ2-5|TRBV28|-
TGTGCCAGCAGCCGGGCTAGCGGGGGCCAAGAGACCCAGTACTTC
CASSRASGGQETQYF
>-|TRBJ2-1|TRBV18|once
TGTGCCAGCTCACCACGTCGGAGCGAGTACAATGAGCAGTTCTTC
CASSPRRSEYNEQFF
>-|TRBJ1-2|TRBV29-1|once
TGCAGCGTTGATAGGGGGAACTATGGCTACACCTTC
CSVDRGNYGYTF
>-|TRBJ1-6|TRBV5-1|-
TGCGCCAGCAGCCAAGAGAAGCAGGGTCGGAATTCACCCCTCCACTTT
CASSQEKQGRNSPLHF